The T cell receptor (beta chain) described here comes from a study of cytomegalovirus exposure and HLA in healthy donors. The PCR ran on 60 Vbeta and 13 Jbeta primers. The protocol was immunoSEQ multiplex PCR, while the TCRdb copy is restricted to in-frame clones and leaves out a portion. The profile shows more than 85,000 clones, over 70% of them singletons. Trimming stripped 3 bases from V and 2 bases from J, with 14 bases between. The CDR3 length is 15 residues. CDR1 MNHEY and CDR2 SMNVEV come from the germline V gene (reference sequence). Worth noting for this clone: The antigen remains unidentified.

General study results and limits: TCR beta V- and J-gene trimming was later associated with a missense DCLRE1C variant. Whilst most TCR sequences proved rare, a subset of public TCRs occurred across many donors.

The source is a male donor in good health and CMV-seronegative. Sequenced input: PBMCs. The chain is built from TRBV27 and TRBJ2-7; possibly TRBD2 for D (6 bases). CDR3 sequence reads: CASSFVYGGTYEQYF. CDR3 sequence (DNA): TGTGCCAGCAGTTTTGTGTACGGGGGAACCTACGAGCAGTACTTC.